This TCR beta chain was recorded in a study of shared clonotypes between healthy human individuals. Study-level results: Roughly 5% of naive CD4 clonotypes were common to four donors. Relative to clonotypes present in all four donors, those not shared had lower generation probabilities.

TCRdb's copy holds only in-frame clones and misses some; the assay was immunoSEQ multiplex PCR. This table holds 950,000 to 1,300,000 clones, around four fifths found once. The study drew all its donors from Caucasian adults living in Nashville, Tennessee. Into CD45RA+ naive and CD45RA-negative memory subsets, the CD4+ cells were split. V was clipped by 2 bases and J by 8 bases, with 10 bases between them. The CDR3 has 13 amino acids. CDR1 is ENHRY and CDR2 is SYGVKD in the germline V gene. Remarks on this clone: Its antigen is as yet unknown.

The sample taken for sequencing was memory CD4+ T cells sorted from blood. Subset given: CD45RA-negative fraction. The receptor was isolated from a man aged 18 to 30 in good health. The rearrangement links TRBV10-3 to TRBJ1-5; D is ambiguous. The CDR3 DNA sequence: TGTGCCATCAGTGAGCAGAGGTTGGAGCCCCAGCATTTT. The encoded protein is CAISEQRLEPQHF.